One sample yielded the 31 T cell receptor beta chains listed below, sequenced in a study of blood T cell repertoires in COVID-19. Assay: immunoSEQ multiplex PCR; the TCRdb copy retains only in-frame clones and omits some. The sample gives tens of thousands of clones, around 88% of which show up once; around 8.1% is in the top ten. The sample was peripheral blood. The origin of the receptors is a woman aged 70-85 years with acute or convalescent COVID-19.

The rearrangement links TRBV7-2 to TRBJ2-1; D perhaps matches TRBD1 (6 bases). V shed 4 bases and J shed 6 bases, with 16 bases lying between them. Germline V gene sequence: CDR1 SGHTA, CDR2 FQGNSA. This CDR3 has 15 amino acids. CDR3 in amino acids: CASSSGQRTGNEQFF. Written as DNA, the CDR3 is TGTGCCAGCAGCTCTGGACAGCGGACTGGCAATGAGCAGTTCTTC.

The chain is built from TRBV19 and TRBJ1-2; D unclear. Trimming stripped 6 bases from V and 0 bases from J, with 14 bases between. Per the germline V gene, CDR1 is LNHDA and CDR2 is SQIVND (reference sequence). This CDR3 is 15 amino acids long. The DNA of the CDR3 is TGTGCCAGTAGGCTGGGTTCAGAGGCTAACTATGGCTACACCTTC. It yields the protein CASRLGSEANYGYTF. The whole variable domain, filled in from reference TRBV19 and TRBJ1-2, reads DGGITQSPKYLFRKEGQNVTLSCEQNLNHDAMYWYRQDPGQGLRLIYYSQIVNDFQKGDIAEGYSVSREKKESFPLTVTSAQKNPTAFYLCASRLGSEANYGYTFGSGTRLTVV.

The chain joins TRBV5-1 to TRBJ1-4, with 7 bases identical to TRBD1. Germline-derived CDR1 and CDR2 are SGHRS and YFSETQ. The V gene end was trimmed by 2 bases and the J gene end by 6 bases; junction bases not matched to a gene: 7. The CDR3 length is 15 residues. The CDR3 region has the DNA TGCGCCAGCAGCTTAACCGGGACAGCACATGAAAAACTGTTTTTT. Residues: CASSLTGTAHEKLFF.

This clone was detected only once. The chain recombines TRBV9 with TRBJ2-3; TRBD2 matches 9 bases. CDR1 is SGDLS and CDR2 is YYNGEE in the germline V gene. This CDR3 comprises 16 residues. With V trimmed by 4 bases and J by 2 bases, 8 bases remained unmatched. The CDR3 sequence: CASSPSGLALTDTQYF. The CDR3 DNA reads TGTGCCAGCAGCCCGTCGGGACTAGCTCTCACAGATACGCAGTATTTT.

The chain joins TRBV20-1 to TRBJ2-7; 8 bases map to TRBD2. Germline V gives CDR1 DFQATT, CDR2 SNEGSKA (reference sequence). The CDR3 extends over 14 amino acids. Trimming at V came to 6 bases and at J to 2 bases, leaving 9 bases not matched to a gene. The DNA of the CDR3 is TGCAGTGCGAGTCCTTCCGGGGGGGCCTACGAGCAGTACTTC. Translation: CSASPSGGAYEQYF.

This clone was seen a handful of times. This chain joins TRBV19 and TRBJ2-7; 9 positions match TRBD1. Germline-derived CDR1 and CDR2 are LNHDA and SQIVND (reference sequence). The CDR3 is made up of 14 amino acids. Trimming at V came to 5 bases and at J to 2 bases, leaving 4 bases not matched to a gene. CDR3 protein: CASSRGQGTYEQYF. DNA of the CDR3: TGTGCCAGTAGTCGAGGACAGGGGACCTACGAGCAGTACTTC.

The CDR3 loop reads CASSPLTSGKETQYF. CDR3 DNA sequence: TGCGCCAGCAGCCCCCTAACTAGCGGGAAAGAGACCCAGTACTTC. The chain combines TRBV5-1 with TRBJ2-5; 10 bases line up with TRBD2. Unmatched junction bases numbered 6, after V lost 4 bases and J lost 3 bases. The CDR3 spans 15 residues. The germline V gene encodes CDR1 SGHRS and CDR2 YFSETQ. Together with reference TRBV5-1 and TRBJ2-5, the CDR3 gives the full variable domain: KAGVTQTPRYLIKTRGQQVTLSCSPISGHRSVSWYQQTPGQGLQFLFEYFSETQRNKGNFPGRFSGRQFSNSRSEMNVSTLELGDSALYLCASSPLTSGKETQYFGPGTRLLVL.

A single count supports this clone. The CDR3, as DNA: TGTGCCAGTAGTATTACATACAATCAGCCCCAGCATTTT. As protein: CASSITYNQPQHF. This rearrangement joins TRBV19 to TRBJ1-5; no definite D call. The CDR3 extends over 13 amino acids. Germline V gene lookup returns CDR1 LNHDA and CDR2 SQIVND (reference sequence). V dropped 3 bases and J dropped 3 bases, with 6 bases sitting between them.

The chain carries TRBV5-1 and TRBJ2-3; 9 bases line up with TRBD1. The CDR3 totals 15 residues. J gave up 3 bases and V 0 bases, and 2 bases lay outside the gene matches. Germline V CDR1 and CDR2: SGHRS, YFSETQ. The CDR3 loop reads CASSLGTGATDTQYF. CDR3 bases: TGCGCCAGCAGCTTGGGGACAGGGGCTACAGATACGCAGTATTTT.

This clone was found once. This sequence joins TRBV24-1 and TRBJ1-4, with TRBD1 matching over 7 bases. CDR1 and CDR2 (germline): KGHDR, SFDVKD. The V and J ends lost 4 bases and 4 bases, in that order; junction bases with no gene match: 8. This CDR3 has 16 residues. The CDR3 DNA reads TGTGCCACCAGTGACCCCCGGACAGGATTTAATGAAAAACTGTTTTTT. This sequence encodes CATSDPRTGFNEKLFF.

The rearrangement links TRBV6-5 to TRBJ2-7, with 8 positions matching TRBD1. Trimming at V came to 7 bases and at J to 3 bases, leaving 5 bases not matched to a gene. Germline V lookup: CDR1 MNHEY, CDR2 SVGAGI. There are 13 residues in the CDR3. The CDR3 is CASIGQGIYEQYF. CDR3 in DNA: TGTGCCAGCATCGGACAGGGTATCTACGAGCAGTACTTC.

The chain combines TRBV9 with TRBJ1-3, with D maybe TRBD1 (6 bases). The length of the CDR3 is 16 residues. Per the germline V gene, CDR1 is SGDLS and CDR2 is YYNGEE. The V end was cut by 4 bases, the J end by 0 bases, with 14 bases between. DNA for the CDR3: TGTGCCAGCAGCACCAATACAGGGTACTCTGGAAACACCATATATTTT. It yields the protein CASSTNTGYSGNTIYF.

The chain has TRBV15 and TRBJ1-2, with no clear D. This CDR3 contains 15 residues. CDR1 is LNHNV, CDR2 YYDKDF, per germline (reference sequence). The V end lost 5 bases, the J end lost 0 bases, and 13 bases lay between the germline ends. The CDR3: CATSRGGGANYGYTF. The CDR3 coding sequence is TGTGCCACCAGCCGAGGAGGCGGAGCTAACTATGGCTACACCTTC.

This sequence joins TRBV5-1 and TRBJ1-2, with TRBD1 matching 7 bases. Trimming cost V 4 bases and J 4 bases; bases outside gene matches: 7. In germline, CDR1 is SGHRS, CDR2 YFSETQ. This CDR3 has 14 amino acids. Written as DNA, the CDR3 is TGCGCCAGCAGCACAGGGGCGCGCCCCTATGGCTACACCTTC. Amino acids: CASSTGARPYGYTF.

The chain is built from TRBV10-1 and TRBJ2-7, with a tentative D call TRBD1 (5 bases). In germline, CDR1 is WNHNN, CDR2 SYGVQD (reference sequence). The CDR3 runs to 16 residues. The V end was cut by 5 bases, the J end by 0 bases, with 17 bases between. CDR3 DNA sequence: TGCGCCAGCAGTAGAACCCGACAGACCAGCTCCTACGAGCAGTACTTC. Its protein is CASSRTRQTSSYEQYF.

The chain recombines TRBV3-1 (or the pseudogene TRBV3-2) with TRBJ1-2; tentative D call: TRBD1 (6 bases). CDR3 length: 14 amino acids. Germline CDR1 and CDR2: LGHDT and YNNKEL (reference sequence). Trimming pared 5 bases from V and 4 bases from J, leaving 14 bases between. The CDR3 nucleotides read TGTGCCAGCAGCACCAGGACAGAGTCCTATGGCTACACCTTC. Protein sequence: CASSTRTESYGYTF.

The V call is TRBV3-1 (or the pseudogene TRBV3-2), the J call TRBJ2-3; 12 positions agree with TRBD1. From germline, CDR1 is LGHDT and CDR2 YNNKEL (reference sequence). The CDR3 consists of 15 residues. V shed 8 bases and J 7 bases; nucleotides not matched to a gene: 10. CDR3 nucleotides: TGTGCCAGCCGACTACGGGACAGGGGGCTTAATACGCAGTATTTT. This sequence encodes CASRLRDRGLNTQYF.

The rearrangement uses TRBV6-5 and TRBJ2-5; 10 bases are shared with TRBD2. Germline assignment: CDR1 MNHEY and CDR2 SVGAGI. The CDR3 consists of 13 residues. After removal of 9 bases from V and 4 bases from J, the junction contained 5 bases not matched to a gene. CDR3 in amino acids: CASGLAVRETQYF. CDR3 bases: TGTGCCAGTGGACTAGCGGTGAGAGAGACCCAGTACTTC.

The J gene is TRBJ2-1, the V gene TRBV5-1; 7 bases match TRBD1. V trimming: 2 bases; J trimming: 0 bases; junction bases outside the gene matches: 2. CDR3 length: 15 residues. Germline CDR1 and CDR2: SGHRS and YFSETQ. Written as DNA, the CDR3 is TGCGCCAGCAGCTTAGGGGGCGCCTCCTACAATGAGCAGTTCTTC. As protein: CASSLGGASYNEQFF.

The V gene is TRBV19, the J gene TRBJ2-1, with D perhaps TRBD1 (5 bases). There are 14 residues in the CDR3. Germline values: CDR1 LNHDA, CDR2 SQIVND (reference sequence). Trimming stripped 5 bases from V and 7 bases from J, with 15 bases between. The chain's CDR3 is CASSLGAGPNEQFF. The CDR3 DNA sequence: TGTGCCAGTAGTCTTGGGGCAGGGCCGAATGAGCAGTTCTTC.

This clone has just a few counts. The rearrangement uses TRBV7-3 and TRBJ2-5; maybe TRBD2 (6 bases). The V gene's germline CDR1 is SGHTA and CDR2 FQGTGA. V lost 1 base, J lost 2 bases, and 8 bases lay in between. The CDR3 runs 14 residues. Here the CDR3 reads CASSLSRGQETQYF. CDR3 DNA sequence: TGTGCCAGCAGCTTAAGCCGGGGGCAAGAGACCCAGTACTTC.

V and J are TRBV21-1 and TRBJ2-7; the DNA was not compared with TRBD1, the D call given in the table. TRBV21-1 is flagged as a pseudogene. The CDR3 sequence is 16 residues long. The CDR3 DNA follows: TGTGCCAGCAGCACCCCCCGACAGACAAACACCTACGAGCAGTACTTC. Residues: CASSTPRQTNTYEQYF.

This clone was found once. This chain uses TRBV2 with TRBJ1-5; 7 positions match TRBD1. Germline-derived CDR1 and CDR2 are SNHLY and FYNNEI. The CDR3 consists of 15 residues. Trimming at V came to 7 bases and at J to 0 bases, leaving 6 bases not matched to a gene. Here the CDR3 reads CASNRGQNSNQPQHF. The CDR3 DNA follows: TGTGCCAGCAACAGGGGACAGAATAGCAATCAGCCCCAGCATTTT.

The rearrangement joins TRBV9 to TRBJ2-7; D is possibly TRBD1 (6 bases). CDR1 is SGDLS, CDR2 YYNGEE, per germline. This CDR3 contains 12 residues. Trimming removed 3 bases at V and 6 bases at J, with 10 bases between. CDR3 loop: CASSAQGSEQYF. The CDR3 region has the DNA TGTGCCAGCAGCGCACAGGGCTCCGAGCAGTACTTC.

The CDR3 DNA is TGTGCCAGCAGCCTCCGTGGGGGGGGGTCCAAAGAGACCCAGTACTTC. It encodes CASSLRGGGSKETQYF. The chain is built from TRBV3-1 (or the pseudogene TRBV3-2) and TRBJ2-5; 7 bases fit TRBD2. J lost 3 bases, V lost 4 bases, and 11 bases had no gene match. This CDR3 has 16 amino acids. In germline, CDR1 is LGHDT, CDR2 YNNKEL (reference sequence).

The chain carries TRBV30 and TRBJ2-1; a weak D match, TRBD2 (5 bases). From germline, CDR1 is GTSNPN and CDR2 SVGIG (reference sequence). The CDR3 has 13 residues. V gave up 3 bases and J gave up 4 bases, with 10 bases separating them. CDR3 DNA: TGTGCCTGGAGGGACTCGTATTACAATGAGCAGTTCTTC. Amino acid sequence: CAWRDSYYNEQFF.

The V gene is TRBV3-1 (or the pseudogene TRBV3-2), the J gene TRBJ1-6; 9 nucleotides line up with TRBD1. CDR1 is LGHDT, CDR2 YNNKEL, per germline (reference sequence). The CDR3 length is 15 residues. Trimming took 5 bases from V and 11 from J; bases not matched to a gene: 10. The CDR3 loop is CASSNRDRAVPPLHF. As DNA, the CDR3 is TGTGCCAGCAGCAACCGGGACAGGGCAGTACCACCCCTCCACTTT.

The gene calls are TRBV19 and TRBJ1-2; weak D call: TRBD1 (5 bases). V lost 3 bases, J lost 5 bases, and 13 bases lay in between. This CDR3 contains 14 residues. From germline, CDR1 is LNHDA and CDR2 SQIVND (reference sequence). The CDR3 protein is CASSINSGFYGYTF. The CDR3 DNA reads TGTGCCAGTAGTATTAATTCAGGGTTTTATGGCTACACCTTC.

V usage is TRBV2 and J usage is TRBJ1-2; D remains ambiguous. There are 13 residues in the CDR3. V dropped 10 bases and J dropped 0 bases, with 12 bases sitting between them. CDR1 and CDR2 from the germline V gene are SNHLY and FYNNEI. CDR3 in amino acids: CATTGTANYGYTF. CDR3 bases: TGTGCCACCACCGGAACAGCTAACTATGGCTACACCTTC.

The chain is built from TRBV12-5 and TRBJ2-1; perhaps TRBD1 as D (6 bases). V was shortened by 1 base and J by 12 bases, with 19 bases between the two germline ends. The germline CDR1 and CDR2 sequences are LGHNT and FRNRAP. The CDR3 is made up of 15 amino acids. The CDR3 region has the DNA TGTGCTAGTGGTTTGGAGGACAGTCCGGCTCAACGGCAGTTCTTC. Its protein is CASGLEDSPAQRQFF.

V usage is TRBV6-4 and J usage is TRBJ2-1; 9 positions agree with TRBD2. The CDR3 sequence is 16 residues long. V gave up 0 bases and J gave up 8 bases; unmatched junction bases: 8. Germline V gene sequence: CDR1 MRHNA, CDR2 SNTAGT. The CDR3 DNA reads TGTGCCAGCAGTGACTCCCTGGCGGGGGGGCGGGATGAGCAGTTCTTC. It specifies CASSDSLAGGRDEQFF.